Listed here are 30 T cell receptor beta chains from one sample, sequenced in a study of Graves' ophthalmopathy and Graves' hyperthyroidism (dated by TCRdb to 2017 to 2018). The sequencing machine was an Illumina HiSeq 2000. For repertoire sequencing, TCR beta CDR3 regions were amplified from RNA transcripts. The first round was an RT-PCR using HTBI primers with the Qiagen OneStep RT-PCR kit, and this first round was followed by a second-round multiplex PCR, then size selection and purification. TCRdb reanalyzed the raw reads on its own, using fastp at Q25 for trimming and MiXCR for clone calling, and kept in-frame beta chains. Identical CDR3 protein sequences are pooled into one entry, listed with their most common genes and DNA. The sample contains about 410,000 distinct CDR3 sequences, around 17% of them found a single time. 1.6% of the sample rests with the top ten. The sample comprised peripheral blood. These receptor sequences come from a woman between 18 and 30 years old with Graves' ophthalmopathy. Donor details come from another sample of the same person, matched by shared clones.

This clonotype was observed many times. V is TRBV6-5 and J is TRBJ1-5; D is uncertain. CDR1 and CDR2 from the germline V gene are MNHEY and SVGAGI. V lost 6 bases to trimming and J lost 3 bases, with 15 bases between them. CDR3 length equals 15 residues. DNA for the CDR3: TGTGCCAGCAGCCCTGCTCGTAGTCACAATCAGCCCCAGCATTTT. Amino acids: CASSPARSHNQPQHF.

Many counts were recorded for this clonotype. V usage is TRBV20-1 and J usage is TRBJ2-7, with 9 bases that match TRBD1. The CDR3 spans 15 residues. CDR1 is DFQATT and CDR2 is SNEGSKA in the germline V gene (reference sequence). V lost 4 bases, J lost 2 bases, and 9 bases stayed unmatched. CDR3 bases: TGCAGTGCTAATTTTATAGGACAGGGGCCCTACGAGCAGTACTTC. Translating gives CSANFIGQGPYEQYF.

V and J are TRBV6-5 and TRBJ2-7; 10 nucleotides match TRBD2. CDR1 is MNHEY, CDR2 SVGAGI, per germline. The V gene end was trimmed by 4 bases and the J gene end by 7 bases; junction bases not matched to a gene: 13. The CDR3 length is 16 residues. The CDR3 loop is CASSFWGASGSGEQYF. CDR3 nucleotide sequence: TGTGCCAGCAGTTTCTGGGGGGCTAGCGGGAGCGGAGAGCAGTACTTC.

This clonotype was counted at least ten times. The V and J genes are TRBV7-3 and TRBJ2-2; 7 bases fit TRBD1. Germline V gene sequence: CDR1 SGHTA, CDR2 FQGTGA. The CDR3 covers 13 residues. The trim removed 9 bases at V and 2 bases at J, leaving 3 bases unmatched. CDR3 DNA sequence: TGTGCCAGTCGACAGGGTAACACCGGGGAGCTGTTTTTT. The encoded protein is CASRQGNTGELFF.

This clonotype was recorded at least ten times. CDR3 amino acids: CAWSFRGYEQYF. DNA for the CDR3: TGTGCCTGGAGTTTCCGAGGTTACGAGCAGTACTTC. The J gene is TRBJ2-7, the V gene TRBV30; D is undetermined. Germline V gives CDR1 GTSNPN, CDR2 SVGIG (reference sequence). The CDR3 length is 12 residues. The V end was cut by 2 bases, the J end by 4 bases, with 9 bases between. The full variable domain, with the rest looked up from reference TRBV30 and TRBJ2-7, is SQTIHQWPATLVQPVGSPLSLECTVEGTSNPNLYWYRQAAGRGLQLLFYSVGIGQISSEVPQNLSASRPQDRQFILSSKKLLLSDSGFYLCAWSFRGYEQYFGPGTRLTVT.

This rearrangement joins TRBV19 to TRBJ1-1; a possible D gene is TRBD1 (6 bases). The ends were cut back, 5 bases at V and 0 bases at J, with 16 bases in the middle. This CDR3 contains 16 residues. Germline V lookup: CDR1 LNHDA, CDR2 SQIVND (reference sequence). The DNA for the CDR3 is TGTGCCAGTAGTTCCCGTGTGAGGGGGATGAACACTGAAGCTTTCTTT. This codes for CASSSRVRGMNTEAFF.

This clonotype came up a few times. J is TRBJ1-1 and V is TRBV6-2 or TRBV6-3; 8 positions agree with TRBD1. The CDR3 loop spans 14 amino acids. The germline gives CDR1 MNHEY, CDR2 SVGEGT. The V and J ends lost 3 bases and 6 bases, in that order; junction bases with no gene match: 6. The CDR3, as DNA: TGTGCCAGCAGTTATTTCCAGGGACAGGCTGAAGCTTTCTTT. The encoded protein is CASSYFQGQAEAFF.

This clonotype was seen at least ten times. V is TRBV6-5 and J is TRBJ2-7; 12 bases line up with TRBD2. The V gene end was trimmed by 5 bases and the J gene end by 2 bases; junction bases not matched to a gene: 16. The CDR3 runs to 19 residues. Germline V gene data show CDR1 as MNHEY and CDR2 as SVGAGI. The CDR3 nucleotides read TGTGCCAGCAGTACCCGGACTAGCGGGATCCTAGAATCGCCCTACGAGCAGTACTTC. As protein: CASSTRTSGILESPYEQYF.

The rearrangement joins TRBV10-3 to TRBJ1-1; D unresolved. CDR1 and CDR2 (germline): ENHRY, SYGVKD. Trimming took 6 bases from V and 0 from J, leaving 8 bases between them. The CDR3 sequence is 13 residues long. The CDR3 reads CAISLSLNTEAFF. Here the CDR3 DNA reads TGTGCCATCAGCCTCTCGCTGAACACTGAAGCTTTCTTT.

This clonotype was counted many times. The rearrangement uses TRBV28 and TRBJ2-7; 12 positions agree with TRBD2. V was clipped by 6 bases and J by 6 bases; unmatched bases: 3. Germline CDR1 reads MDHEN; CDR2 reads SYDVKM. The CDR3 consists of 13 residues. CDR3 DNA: TGTGCCAGCAGGACTAGCGGGAGTTTCGAGCAGTACTTC. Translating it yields CASRTSGSFEQYF.

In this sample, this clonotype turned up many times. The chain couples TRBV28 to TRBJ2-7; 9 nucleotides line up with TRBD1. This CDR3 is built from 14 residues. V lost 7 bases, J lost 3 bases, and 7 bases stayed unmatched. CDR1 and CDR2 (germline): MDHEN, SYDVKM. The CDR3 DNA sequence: TGTGCCAGCACCCCGGGACAGGGATTCTACGAGCAGTACTTC. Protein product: CASTPGQGFYEQYF.

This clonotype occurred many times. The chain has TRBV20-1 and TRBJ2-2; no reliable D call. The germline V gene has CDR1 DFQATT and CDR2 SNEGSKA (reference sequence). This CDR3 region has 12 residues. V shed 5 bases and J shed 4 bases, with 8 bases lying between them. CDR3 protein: CSAPGSTGELFF. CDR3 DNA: TGCAGTGCTCCCGGCAGCACCGGGGAGCTGTTTTTT.

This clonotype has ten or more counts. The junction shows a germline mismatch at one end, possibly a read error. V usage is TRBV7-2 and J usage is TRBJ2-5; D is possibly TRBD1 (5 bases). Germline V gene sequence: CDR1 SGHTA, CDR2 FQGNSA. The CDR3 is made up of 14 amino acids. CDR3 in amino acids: CASSAWTSQEAQYF. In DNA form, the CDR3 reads TGTGCCAGCAGCGCGTGGACATCCCAAGAGGCCCAGTACTTC.

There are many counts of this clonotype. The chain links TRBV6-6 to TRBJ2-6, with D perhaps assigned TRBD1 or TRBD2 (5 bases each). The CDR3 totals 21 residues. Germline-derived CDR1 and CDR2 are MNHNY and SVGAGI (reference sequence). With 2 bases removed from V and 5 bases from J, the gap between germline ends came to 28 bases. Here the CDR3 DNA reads TGTGCCAGCAGTTACGTCCCGCGTGGGTTTGCCGGGGCTCTGAGGGCCAACGTCCTGACTTTC. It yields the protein CASSYVPRGFAGALRANVLTF.

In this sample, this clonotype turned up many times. CDR3 protein: CASSLYTRDVQSKETQYF. The CDR3 DNA reads as TGTGCCAGCAGCCTATATACCCGGGACGTACAATCCAAAGAGACCCAGTACTTC. V is TRBV11-3 and J is TRBJ2-5; D might be TRBD1 or TRBD2, each matching 5 bases. The germline V and J ends were trimmed by 5 bases and 3 bases, with 25 bases remaining between them. Looked up from germline, CDR1 is SGHNT and CDR2 is YENEEA. This CDR3 has 18 amino acids.

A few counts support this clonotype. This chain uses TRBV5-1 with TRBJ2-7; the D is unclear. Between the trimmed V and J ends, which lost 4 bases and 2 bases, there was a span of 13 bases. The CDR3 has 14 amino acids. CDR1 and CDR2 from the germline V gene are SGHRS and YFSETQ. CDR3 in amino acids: CASSLQTATYEQYF. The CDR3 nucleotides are TGCGCCAGCAGCCTCCAGACGGCTACCTACGAGCAGTACTTC.

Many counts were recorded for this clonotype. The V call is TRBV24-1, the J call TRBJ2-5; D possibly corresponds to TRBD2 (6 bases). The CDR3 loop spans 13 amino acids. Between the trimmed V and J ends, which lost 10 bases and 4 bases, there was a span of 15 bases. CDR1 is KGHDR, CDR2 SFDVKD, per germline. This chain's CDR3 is CATQSTSTETQYF. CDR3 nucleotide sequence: TGTGCCACTCAGTCAACTAGCACAGAGACCCAGTACTTC.

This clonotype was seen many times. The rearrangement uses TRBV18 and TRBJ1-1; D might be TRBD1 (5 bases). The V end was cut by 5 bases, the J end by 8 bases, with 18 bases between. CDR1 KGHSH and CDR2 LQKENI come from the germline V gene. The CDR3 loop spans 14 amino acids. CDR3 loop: CASSEVSGTLEAFF. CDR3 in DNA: TGTGCCAGCTCAGAGGTGTCAGGGACCCTGGAAGCTTTCTTT. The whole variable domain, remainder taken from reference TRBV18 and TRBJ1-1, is NAGVMQNPRHLVRRRGQEARLRCSPMKGHSHVYWYRQLPEEGLKFMVYLQKENIIDESGMPKERFSAEFPKEGPSILRIQQVVRGDSAAYFCASSEVSGTLEAFFGQGTRLTVV.

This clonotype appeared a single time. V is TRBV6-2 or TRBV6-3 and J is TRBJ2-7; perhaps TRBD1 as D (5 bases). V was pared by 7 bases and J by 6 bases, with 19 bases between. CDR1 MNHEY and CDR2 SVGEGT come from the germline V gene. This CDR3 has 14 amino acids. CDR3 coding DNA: TGTGCCAGCACCCCGGGTAGGGGATTAACCGAGCAGTACTTC. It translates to CASTPGRGLTEQYF.

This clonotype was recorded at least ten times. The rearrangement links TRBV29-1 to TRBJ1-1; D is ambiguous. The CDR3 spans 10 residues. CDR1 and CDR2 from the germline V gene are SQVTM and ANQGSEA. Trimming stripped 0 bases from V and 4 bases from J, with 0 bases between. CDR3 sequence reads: CSVEDTEAFF. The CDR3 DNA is TGCAGCGTTGAAGACACTGAAGCTTTCTTT.

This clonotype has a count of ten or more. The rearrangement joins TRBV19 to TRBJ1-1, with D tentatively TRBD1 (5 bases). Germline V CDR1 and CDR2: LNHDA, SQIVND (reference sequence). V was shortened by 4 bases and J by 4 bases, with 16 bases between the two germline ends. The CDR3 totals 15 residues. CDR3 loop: CASSTGTILRTEAFF. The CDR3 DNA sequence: TGTGCCAGTAGTACCGGGACCATCTTGCGCACTGAAGCTTTCTTT.

CDR3 DNA sequence: TGTGCCAGCAGTCCGACACGGACAAGCAATCAGCCCCAGCATTTT. It yields the protein CASSPTRTSNQPQHF. V and J are TRBV3-1 and TRBJ1-5, with D tentatively TRBD1 (5 bases). Germline CDR1 is LGHDT and CDR2 is YNNKEL (reference sequence). The CDR3 consists of 15 residues. The V gene lost 6 bases and the J gene lost 1 base, with 13 bases spanning the gap.

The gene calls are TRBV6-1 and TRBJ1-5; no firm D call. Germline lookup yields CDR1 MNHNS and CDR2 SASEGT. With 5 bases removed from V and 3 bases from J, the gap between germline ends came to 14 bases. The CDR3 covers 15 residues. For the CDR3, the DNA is TGTGCCAGCAGTAGCACTGGACGGGTCAATCAGCCCCAGCATTTT. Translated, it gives CASSSTGRVNQPQHF.

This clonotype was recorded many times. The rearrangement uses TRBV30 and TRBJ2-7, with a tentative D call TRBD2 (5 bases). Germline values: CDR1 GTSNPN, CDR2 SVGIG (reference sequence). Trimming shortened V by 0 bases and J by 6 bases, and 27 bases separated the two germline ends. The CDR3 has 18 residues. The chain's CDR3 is CAWSVRLLLAMGRSEQYF. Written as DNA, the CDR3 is TGTGCCTGGAGTGTACGCCTCCTTCTAGCTATGGGTAGGAGCGAGCAGTACTTC.

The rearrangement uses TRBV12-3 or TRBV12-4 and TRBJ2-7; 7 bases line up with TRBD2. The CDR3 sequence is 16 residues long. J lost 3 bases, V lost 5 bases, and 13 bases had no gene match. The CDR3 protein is CASSPPLLATDYEQYF. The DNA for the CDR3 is TGTGCCAGCAGTCCTCCCTTACTAGCGACCGACTACGAGCAGTACTTC.

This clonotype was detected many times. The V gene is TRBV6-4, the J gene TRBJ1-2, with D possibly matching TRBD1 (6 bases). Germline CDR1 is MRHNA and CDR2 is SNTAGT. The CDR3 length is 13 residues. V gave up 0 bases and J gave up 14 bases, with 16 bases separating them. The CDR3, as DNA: TGTGCCAGCAGTGACTCCGGACAGCTTCGGATGACCTTC. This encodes CASSDSGQLRMTF.

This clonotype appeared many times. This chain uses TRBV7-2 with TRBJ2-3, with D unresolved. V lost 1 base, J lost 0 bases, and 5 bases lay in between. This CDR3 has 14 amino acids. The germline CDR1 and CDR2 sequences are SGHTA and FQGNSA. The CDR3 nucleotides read TGTGCCAGCAGCTTAGGACTCAGCACAGATACGCAGTATTTT. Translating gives CASSLGLSTDTQYF.

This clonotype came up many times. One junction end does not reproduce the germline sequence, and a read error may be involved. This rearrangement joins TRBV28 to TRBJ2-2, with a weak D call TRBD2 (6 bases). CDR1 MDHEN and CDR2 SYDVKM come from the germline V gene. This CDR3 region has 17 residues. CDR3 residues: CASSFSVPHGRTGGLFF. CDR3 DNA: TGTGCCAGCAGTTTCTCAGTCCCCCACGGTCGGACCGGGGGGCTGTTTTTT.

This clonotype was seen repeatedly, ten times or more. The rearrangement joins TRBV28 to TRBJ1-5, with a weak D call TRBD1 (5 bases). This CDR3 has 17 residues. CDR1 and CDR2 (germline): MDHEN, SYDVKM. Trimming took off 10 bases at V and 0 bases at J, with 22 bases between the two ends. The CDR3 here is CAIKVGAGTVSNQPQHF. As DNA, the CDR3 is TGTGCCATCAAAGTAGGAGCGGGGACTGTTAGCAATCAGCCCCAGCATTTT. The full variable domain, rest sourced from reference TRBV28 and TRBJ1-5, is DVKVTQSSRYLVKRTGEKVFLECVQDMDHENMFWYRQDPGLGLRLIYFSYDVKMKEKGDIPEGYSVSREKKERFSLILESASTNQTSMYLCAIKVGAGTVSNQPQHFGDGTRLSIL.

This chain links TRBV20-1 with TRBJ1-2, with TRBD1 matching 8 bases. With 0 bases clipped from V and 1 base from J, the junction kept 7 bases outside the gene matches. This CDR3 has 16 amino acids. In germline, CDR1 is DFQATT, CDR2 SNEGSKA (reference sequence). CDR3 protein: CSARDHGTGINYGYTF. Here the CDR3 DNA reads TGCAGTGCTAGAGATCACGGGACAGGAATTAACTATGGCTACACCTTC.